A selection of T cell receptor beta chains follows, all from one sample in a study of OX40 agonist ivuxolimab in advanced cancers. The data were produced by immunoSEQ multiplex PCR, yet TCRdb's version contains in-frame clones alone and is incomplete. The table has some 15,000 clones, around four fifths seen once. Sequenced here: CD4+ or CD8+ T cells sorted from blood, sampled in a trial of the OX40 agonist ivuxolimab. All receptors come from an adult with an advanced solid tumor such as melanoma, head and neck, liver or kidney cancer. The CDR3 runs from the conserved cysteine through the conserved F or W. A D gene is named only where the DNA matches it firmly.

d_gene: -; v_gene: TRBV2; j_gene: TRBJ1-3; CDR3nt: TGTGCCAGCAGTGACTGGGTTGGAAACACCATATATTTT; CDR3aa: CASSDWVGNTIYF
d_gene: TRBD2; v_gene: TRBV5-4; j_gene: TRBJ2-3; CDR3nt: TGTGCCAGCAGCGGGAGGGAAGGCACAGATACGCAGTATTTT; CDR3aa: CASSGREGTDTQYF
d_gene: TRBD2; v_gene: TRBV9; j_gene: TRBJ2-7; CDR3nt: TGTGCCAGCAGCGCCTCTAGCGGGAGTTACTACGAGCAGTACTTC; CDR3aa: CASSASSGSYYEQYF
d_gene: -; v_gene: TRBV7-9; j_gene: TRBJ1-1; CDR3nt: TGTGCCAGCAGCTTAAGCTTGAGCGGAAACACTGAAGCTTTCTTT; CDR3aa: CASSLSLSGNTEAFF
d_gene: -; v_gene: TRBV19; j_gene: TRBJ2-1; CDR3nt: TGTGCCACGACTAGTGGAGATTACAATGAGCAGTTCTTC; CDR3aa: CATTSGDYNEQFF
d_gene: -; v_gene: TRBV15; j_gene: TRBJ1-1; CDR3nt: TGTGCCACCAGCAGAGAACCCCGGGACACTGAAGCTTTCTTT; CDR3aa: CATSREPRDTEAFF
d_gene: -; v_gene: TRBV5-6; j_gene: TRBJ2-6; CDR3nt: TGTGCCAGCAGCTTTGACTCTGGGGCCAACGTCCTGACTTTC; CDR3aa: CASSFDSGANVLTF
d_gene: TRBD1; v_gene: TRBV27; j_gene: TRBJ2-7; CDR3nt: TGTGCCAGCAGTGACAGACAGGGGGACTCCTACGAGCAGTACTTC; CDR3aa: CASSDRQGDSYEQYF
d_gene: TRBD1; v_gene: TRBV6-5; j_gene: TRBJ2-7; CDR3nt: TGTGCCAGCAGTCCAACCGGGACAGGGGAGGGCGAGCAGTACTTC; CDR3aa: CASSPTGTGEGEQYF
d_gene: -; v_gene: TRBV27; j_gene: TRBJ1-3; CDR3nt: TGTGCCAGCAGTTTAAGCGGAACTTTTGGAAACACCATATATTTT; CDR3aa: CASSLSGTFGNTIYF